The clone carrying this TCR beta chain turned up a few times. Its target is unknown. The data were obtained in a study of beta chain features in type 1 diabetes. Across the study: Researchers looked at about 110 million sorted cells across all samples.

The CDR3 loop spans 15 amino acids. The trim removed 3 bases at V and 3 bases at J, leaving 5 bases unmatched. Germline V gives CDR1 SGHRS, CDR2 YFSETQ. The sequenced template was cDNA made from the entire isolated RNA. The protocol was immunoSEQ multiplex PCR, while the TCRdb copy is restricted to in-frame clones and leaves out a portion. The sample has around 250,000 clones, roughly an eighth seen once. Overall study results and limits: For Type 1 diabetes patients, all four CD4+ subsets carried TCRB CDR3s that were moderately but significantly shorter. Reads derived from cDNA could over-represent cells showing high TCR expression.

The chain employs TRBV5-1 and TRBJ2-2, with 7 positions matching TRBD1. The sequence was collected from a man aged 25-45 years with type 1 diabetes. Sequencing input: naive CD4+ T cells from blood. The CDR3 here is CASSSTGADTGELFF. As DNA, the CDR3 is TGCGCCAGCAGCTCTACAGGGGCCGACACCGGGGAGCTGTTTTTT.